This note documents a single T cell receptor (beta chain) sequence. This record comes from a study of blood T cell repertoires in COVID-19. Germline V lookup: CDR1 KGHSH, CDR2 LQKENI. The CDR3 extends over 15 amino acids. The junction had 9 bases not matched to a gene; V was cut back by 3 bases and J by 5 bases. Using immunoSEQ multiplex PCR, the repertoire was profiled, and TCRdb retains in-frame clones only, with some absent. The sample has hundreds of thousands of clones, about four fifths seen once. Sequenced sample: peripheral blood. This sequence originates from a woman aged 50 to 65 who had recovered from COVID-19. This chain uses TRBV18 with TRBJ2-5; 7 bases line up with TRBD2. The CDR3 DNA reads as TGTGCCAGCTCACCGATGGGGACTACCCGGGAGACCCAGTACTTC. It encodes CASSPMGTTRETQYF.